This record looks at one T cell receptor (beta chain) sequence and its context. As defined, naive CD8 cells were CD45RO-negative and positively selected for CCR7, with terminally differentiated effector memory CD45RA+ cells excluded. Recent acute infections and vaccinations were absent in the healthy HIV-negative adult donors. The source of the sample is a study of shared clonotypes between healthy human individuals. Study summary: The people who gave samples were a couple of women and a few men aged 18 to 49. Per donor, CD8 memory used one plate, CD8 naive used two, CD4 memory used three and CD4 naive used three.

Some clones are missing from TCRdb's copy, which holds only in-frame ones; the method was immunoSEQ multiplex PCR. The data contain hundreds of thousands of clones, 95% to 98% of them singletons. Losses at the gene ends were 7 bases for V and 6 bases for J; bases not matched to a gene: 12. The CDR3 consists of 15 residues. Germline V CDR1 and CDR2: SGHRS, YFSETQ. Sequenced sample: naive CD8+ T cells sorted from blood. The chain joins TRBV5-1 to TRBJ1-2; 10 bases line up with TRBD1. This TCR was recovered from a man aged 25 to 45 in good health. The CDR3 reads CASGVRGTGDDGYTF. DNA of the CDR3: TGCGCCAGCGGCGTCCGCGGGACAGGGGACGATGGCTACACCTTC.